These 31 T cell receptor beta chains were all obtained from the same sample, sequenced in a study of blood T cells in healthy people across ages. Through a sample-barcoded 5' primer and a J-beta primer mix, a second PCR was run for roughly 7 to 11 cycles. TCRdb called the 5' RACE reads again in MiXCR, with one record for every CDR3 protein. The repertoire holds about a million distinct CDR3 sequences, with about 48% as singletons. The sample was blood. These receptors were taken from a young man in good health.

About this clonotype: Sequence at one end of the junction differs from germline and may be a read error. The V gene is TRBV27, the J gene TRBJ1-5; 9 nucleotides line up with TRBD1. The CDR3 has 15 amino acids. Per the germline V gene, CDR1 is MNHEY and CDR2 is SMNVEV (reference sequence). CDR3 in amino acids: CASSFTGTGSQPRHF. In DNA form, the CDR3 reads TGTGCCAGCAGTTTCACCGGGACAGGGAGTCAGCCCCGGCATTTT.

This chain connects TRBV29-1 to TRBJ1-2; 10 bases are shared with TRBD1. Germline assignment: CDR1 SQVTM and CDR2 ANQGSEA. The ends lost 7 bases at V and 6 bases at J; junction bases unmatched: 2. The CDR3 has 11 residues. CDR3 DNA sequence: TGCAGCGCCGGACAGGGGGATGGCTACACCTTC. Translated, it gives CSAGQGDGYTF. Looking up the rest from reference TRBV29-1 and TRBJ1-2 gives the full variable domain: SAVISQKPSRDICQRGTSLTIQCQVDSQVTMMFWYRQQPGQSLTLIATANQGSEATYESGFVIDKFPISRPNLTFSTLTVSNMSPEDSSIYLCSAGQGDGYTFGSGTRLTVV.

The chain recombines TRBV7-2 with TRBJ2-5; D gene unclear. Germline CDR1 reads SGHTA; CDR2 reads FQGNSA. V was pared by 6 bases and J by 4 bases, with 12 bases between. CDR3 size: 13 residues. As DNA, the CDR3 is TGTGCCAGCAGTTCCCAATCAGTAGAGACCCAGTACTTC. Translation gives CASSSQSVETQYF.

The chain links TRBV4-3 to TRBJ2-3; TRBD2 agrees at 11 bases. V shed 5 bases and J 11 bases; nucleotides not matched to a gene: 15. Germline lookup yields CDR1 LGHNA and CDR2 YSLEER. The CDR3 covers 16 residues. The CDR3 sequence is CASSYDSGTSGLGQYF. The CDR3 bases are TGCGCCAGCAGCTACGACTCCGGGACTAGCGGCCTCGGGCAGTATTTT.

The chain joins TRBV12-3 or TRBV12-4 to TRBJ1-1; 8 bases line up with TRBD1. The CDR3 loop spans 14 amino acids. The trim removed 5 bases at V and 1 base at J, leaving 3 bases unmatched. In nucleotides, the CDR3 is TGTGCCAGCAGTATCGGACAGGGGAACACTGAAGCTTTCTTT. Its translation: CASSIGQGNTEAFF.

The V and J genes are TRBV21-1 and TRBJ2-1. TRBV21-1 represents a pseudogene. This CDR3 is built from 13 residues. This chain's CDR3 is CASSNGRYNEQFF. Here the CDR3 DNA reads TGTGCCAGCAGCAACGGTCGCTACAATGAGCAGTTCTTC.

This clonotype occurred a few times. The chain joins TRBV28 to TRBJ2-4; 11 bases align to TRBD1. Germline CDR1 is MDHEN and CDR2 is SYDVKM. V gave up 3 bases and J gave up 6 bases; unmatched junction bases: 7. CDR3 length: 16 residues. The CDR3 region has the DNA TGTGCCAGCAGTTTCCAGAAAGGGACAGGGGGAAACATTCAGTACTTC. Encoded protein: CASSFQKGTGGNIQYF.

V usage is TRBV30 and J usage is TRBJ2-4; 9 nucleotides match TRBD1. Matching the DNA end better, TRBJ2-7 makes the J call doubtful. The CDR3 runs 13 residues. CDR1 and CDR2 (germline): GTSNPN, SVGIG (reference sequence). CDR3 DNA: TGTGCCGGCGATGGGACAGGGCGCACCGAGCAGTACTTC. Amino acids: CAGDGTGRTEQYF.

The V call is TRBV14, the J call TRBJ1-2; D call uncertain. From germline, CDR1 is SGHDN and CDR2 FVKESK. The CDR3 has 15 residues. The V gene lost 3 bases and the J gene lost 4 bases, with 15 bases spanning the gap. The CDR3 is CASSQAYDLGYGYTF. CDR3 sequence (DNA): TGTGCCAGCAGCCAGGCCTACGATCTGGGCTATGGCTACACCTTC.

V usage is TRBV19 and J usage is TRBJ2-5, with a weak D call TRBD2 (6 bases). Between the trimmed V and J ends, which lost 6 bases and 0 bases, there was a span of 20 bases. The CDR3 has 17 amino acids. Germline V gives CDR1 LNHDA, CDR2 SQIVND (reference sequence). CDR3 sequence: CASSPAGRTEYQETQYF. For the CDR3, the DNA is TGTGCCAGTAGCCCCGCCGGGAGAACTGAATACCAAGAGACCCAGTACTTC.

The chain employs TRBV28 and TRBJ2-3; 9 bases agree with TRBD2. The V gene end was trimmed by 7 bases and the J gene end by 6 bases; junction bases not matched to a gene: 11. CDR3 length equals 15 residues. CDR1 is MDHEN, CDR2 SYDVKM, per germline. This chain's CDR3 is CASNDVRGGADTQYF. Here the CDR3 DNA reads TGTGCCAGCAACGATGTGCGGGGGGGTGCTGATACGCAGTATTTT.

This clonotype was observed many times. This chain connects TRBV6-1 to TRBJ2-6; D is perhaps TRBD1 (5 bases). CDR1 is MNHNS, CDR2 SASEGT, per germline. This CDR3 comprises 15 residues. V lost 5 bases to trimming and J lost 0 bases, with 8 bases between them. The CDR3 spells CASSSQVSGANVLTF. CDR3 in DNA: TGTGCCAGCAGTTCACAGGTCTCTGGGGCCAACGTCCTGACTTTC.

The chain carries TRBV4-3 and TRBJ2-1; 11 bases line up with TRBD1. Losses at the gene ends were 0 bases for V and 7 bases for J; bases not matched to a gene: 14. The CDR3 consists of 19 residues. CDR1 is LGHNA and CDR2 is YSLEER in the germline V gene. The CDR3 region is CASSQDADLGTGGRNEQFF. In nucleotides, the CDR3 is TGCGCCAGCAGCCAAGATGCCGACTTAGGGACAGGGGGTCGAAATGAGCAGTTCTTC.

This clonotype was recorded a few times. The CDR3: CASALLSPTDEKLFF. The CDR3 bases are TGTGCCAGCGCCCTATTGAGTCCCACGGACGAAAAACTGTTTTTT. The rearrangement links TRBV6-2 or TRBV6-3 to TRBJ1-4; no clear D. There are 15 residues in the CDR3. Germline V gene lookup returns CDR1 MNHEY and CDR2 SVGEGT. Trimming shortened V by 8 bases and J by 8 bases, and 21 bases separated the two germline ends.

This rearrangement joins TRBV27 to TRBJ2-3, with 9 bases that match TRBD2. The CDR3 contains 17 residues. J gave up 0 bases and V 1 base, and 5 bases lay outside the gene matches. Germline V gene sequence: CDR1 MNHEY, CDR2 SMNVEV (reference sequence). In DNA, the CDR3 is TGTGCCAGCAGTTTATACAGCGGGGGGACTAGCACAGATACGCAGTATTTT. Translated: CASSLYSGGTSTDTQYF.

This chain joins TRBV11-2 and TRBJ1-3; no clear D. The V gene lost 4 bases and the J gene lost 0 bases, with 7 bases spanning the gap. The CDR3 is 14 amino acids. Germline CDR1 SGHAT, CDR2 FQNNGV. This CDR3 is CASSSAGSGNTIYF. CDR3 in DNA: TGTGCCAGCAGCTCAGCCGGCTCTGGAAACACCATATATTTT.

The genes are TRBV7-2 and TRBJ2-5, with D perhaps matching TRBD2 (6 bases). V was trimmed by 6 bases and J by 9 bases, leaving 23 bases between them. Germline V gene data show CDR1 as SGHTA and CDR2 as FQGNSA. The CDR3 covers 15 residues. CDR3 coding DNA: TGTGCCAGCAGTTTTAACGCCCAGGCCGGAGGGGCCCAGTACTTC. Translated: CASSFNAQAGGAQYF.

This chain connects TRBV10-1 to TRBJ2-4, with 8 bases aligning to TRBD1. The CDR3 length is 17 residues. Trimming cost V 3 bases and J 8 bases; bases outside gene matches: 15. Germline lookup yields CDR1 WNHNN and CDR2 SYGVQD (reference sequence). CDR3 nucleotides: TGCGCCAGCAGTGACTCAGGGGGCAGCGTTCTAAGGGACATTCAGTACTTC. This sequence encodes CASSDSGGSVLRDIQYF.

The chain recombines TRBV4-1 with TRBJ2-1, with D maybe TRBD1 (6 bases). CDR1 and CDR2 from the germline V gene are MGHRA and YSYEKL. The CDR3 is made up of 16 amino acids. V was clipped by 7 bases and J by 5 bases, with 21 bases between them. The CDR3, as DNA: TGCGCCAGCACCCCACTACAGGGACCTTTGGACAATGAGCAGTTCTTC. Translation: CASTPLQGPLDNEQFF.

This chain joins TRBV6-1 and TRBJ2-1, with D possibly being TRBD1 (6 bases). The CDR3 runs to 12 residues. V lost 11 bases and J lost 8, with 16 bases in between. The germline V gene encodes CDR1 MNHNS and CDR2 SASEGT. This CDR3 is CAVTQGPHEQFF. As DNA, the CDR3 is TGTGCCGTAACACAGGGTCCCCATGAGCAGTTCTTC.

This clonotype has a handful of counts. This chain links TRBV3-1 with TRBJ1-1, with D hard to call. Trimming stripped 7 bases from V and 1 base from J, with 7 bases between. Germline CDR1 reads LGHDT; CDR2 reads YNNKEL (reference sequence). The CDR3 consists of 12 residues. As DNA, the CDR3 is TGTGCCAGCACCGCAAGGAACACTGAAGCTTTCTTT. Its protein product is CASTARNTEAFF.

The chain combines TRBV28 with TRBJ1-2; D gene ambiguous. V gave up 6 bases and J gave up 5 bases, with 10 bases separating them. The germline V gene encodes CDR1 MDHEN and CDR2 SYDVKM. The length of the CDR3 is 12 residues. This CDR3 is CASSRKGYGYTF. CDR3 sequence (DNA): TGTGCCAGCAGCCGAAAAGGGTATGGCTACACCTTC.

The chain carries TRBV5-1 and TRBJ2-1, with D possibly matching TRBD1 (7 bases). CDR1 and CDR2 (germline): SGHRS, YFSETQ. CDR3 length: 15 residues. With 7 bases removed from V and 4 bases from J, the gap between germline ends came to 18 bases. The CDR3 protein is CASGPQGGTYNEQFF. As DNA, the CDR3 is TGCGCCAGCGGCCCGCAGGGGGGAACGTACAATGAGCAGTTCTTC. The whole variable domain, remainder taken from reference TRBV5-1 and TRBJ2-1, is KAGVTQTPRYLIKTRGQQVTLSCSPISGHRSVSWYQQTPGQGLQFLFEYFSETQRNKGNFPGRFSGRQFSNSRSEMNVSTLELGDSALYLCASGPQGGTYNEQFFGPGTRLTVL.

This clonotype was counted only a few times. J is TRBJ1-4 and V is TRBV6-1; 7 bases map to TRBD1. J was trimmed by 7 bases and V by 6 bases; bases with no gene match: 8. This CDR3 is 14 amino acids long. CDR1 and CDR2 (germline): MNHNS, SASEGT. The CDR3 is CASSGDSETEKLFF. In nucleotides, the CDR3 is TGTGCCAGCAGCGGGGACAGCGAGACTGAAAAACTGTTTTTT.

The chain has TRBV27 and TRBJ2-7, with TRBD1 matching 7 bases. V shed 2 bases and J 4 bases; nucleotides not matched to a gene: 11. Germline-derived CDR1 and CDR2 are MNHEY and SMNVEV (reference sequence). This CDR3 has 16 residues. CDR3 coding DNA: TGTGCCAGCAGTTTAGCCGGGACAGTCCTCTCTTACGAGCAGTACTTC. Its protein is CASSLAGTVLSYEQYF.

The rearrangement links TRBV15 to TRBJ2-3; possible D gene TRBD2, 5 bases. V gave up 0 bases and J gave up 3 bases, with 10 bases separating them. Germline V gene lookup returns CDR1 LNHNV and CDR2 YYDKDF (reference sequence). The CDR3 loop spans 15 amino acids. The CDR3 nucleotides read TGTGCCACCAGCAGAGATAGCGCTTGGACAGATACGCAGTATTTT. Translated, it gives CATSRDSAWTDTQYF.

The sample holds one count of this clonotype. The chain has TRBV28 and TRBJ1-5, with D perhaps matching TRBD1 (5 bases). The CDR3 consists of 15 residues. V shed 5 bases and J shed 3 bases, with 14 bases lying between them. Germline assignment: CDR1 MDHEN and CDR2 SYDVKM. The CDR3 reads CASSLPDSSNQPQHF. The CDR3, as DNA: TGTGCCAGCAGTCTTCCCGACAGCTCCAATCAGCCCCAGCATTTT. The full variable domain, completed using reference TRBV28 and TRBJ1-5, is DVKVTQSSRYLVKRTGEKVFLECVQDMDHENMFWYRQDPGLGLRLIYFSYDVKMKEKGDIPEGYSVSREKKERFSLILESASTNQTSMYLCASSLPDSSNQPQHFGDGTRLSIL.

CDR3 region: CASSPVDRLTSSGANVLTF. In DNA, the CDR3 is TGTGCCAGCAGCCCGGTAGACAGGCTTACTAGCTCTGGGGCCAACGTCCTGACTTTC. This rearrangement joins TRBV7-2 to TRBJ2-6, with D possibly TRBD1 on 6 matching bases. Germline V CDR1 and CDR2: SGHTA, FQGNSA. This CDR3 comprises 19 residues. V shed 5 bases and J shed 0 bases, with 20 bases lying between them. The full variable domain, in which reference TRBV7-2 and TRBJ2-6 provide the parts outside the CDR3, is GAGVSQSPSNKVTEKGKDVELRCDPISGHTALYWYRQSLGQGLEFLIYFQGNSAPDKSGLPSDRFSAERTGGSVSTLTIQRTQQEDSAVYLCASSPVDRLTSSGANVLTFGAGSRLTVL.

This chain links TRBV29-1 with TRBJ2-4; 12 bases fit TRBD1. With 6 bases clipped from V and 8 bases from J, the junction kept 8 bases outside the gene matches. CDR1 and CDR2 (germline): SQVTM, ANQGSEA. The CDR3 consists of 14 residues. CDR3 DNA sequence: TGCAGCGTCTTCGGGACAGGGGGCCTAGACATTCAGTACTTC. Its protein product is CSVFGTGGLDIQYF.

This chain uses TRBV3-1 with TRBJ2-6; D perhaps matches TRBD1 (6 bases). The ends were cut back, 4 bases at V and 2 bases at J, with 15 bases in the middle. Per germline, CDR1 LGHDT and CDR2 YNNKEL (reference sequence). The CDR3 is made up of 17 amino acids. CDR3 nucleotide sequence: TGTGCCAGCAGCCTAACCAGGGGTAGAGCTGGGGCCAACGTCCTGACTTTC. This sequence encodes CASSLTRGRAGANVLTF.

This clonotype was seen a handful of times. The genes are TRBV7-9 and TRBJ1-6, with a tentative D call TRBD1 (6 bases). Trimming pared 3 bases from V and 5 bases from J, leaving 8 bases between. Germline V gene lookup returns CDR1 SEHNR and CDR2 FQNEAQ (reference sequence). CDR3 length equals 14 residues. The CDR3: CASSFRQDNSPLHF. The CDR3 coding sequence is TGTGCCAGCAGCTTCCGACAGGATAATTCACCCCTCCACTTT.